This T cell receptor (beta chain) was observed in a study of monozygotic twins with inflammatory bowel disease. For every sample, eight separate reactions were used to make cDNA. TCRdb processed the 5' RACE reads again and assigns one entry to each CDR3 protein, with no DNA. Its table records more than 110,000 distinct CDR3 sequences. Germline assignment: CDR1 SGHRS and CDR2 YFSETQ. This CDR3 has 16 amino acids. Sequences were obtained from blood. This chain uses TRBV5-1 with TRBJ1-2; with no DNA, the TCRdb D assignment of TRBD1 cannot be verified. The receptor's source is a human donor with ulcerative colitis or Crohn's disease, or a healthy co-twin of an affected twin (not recorded which). The CDR3 region is CASSFRTGGLLNGYTF.